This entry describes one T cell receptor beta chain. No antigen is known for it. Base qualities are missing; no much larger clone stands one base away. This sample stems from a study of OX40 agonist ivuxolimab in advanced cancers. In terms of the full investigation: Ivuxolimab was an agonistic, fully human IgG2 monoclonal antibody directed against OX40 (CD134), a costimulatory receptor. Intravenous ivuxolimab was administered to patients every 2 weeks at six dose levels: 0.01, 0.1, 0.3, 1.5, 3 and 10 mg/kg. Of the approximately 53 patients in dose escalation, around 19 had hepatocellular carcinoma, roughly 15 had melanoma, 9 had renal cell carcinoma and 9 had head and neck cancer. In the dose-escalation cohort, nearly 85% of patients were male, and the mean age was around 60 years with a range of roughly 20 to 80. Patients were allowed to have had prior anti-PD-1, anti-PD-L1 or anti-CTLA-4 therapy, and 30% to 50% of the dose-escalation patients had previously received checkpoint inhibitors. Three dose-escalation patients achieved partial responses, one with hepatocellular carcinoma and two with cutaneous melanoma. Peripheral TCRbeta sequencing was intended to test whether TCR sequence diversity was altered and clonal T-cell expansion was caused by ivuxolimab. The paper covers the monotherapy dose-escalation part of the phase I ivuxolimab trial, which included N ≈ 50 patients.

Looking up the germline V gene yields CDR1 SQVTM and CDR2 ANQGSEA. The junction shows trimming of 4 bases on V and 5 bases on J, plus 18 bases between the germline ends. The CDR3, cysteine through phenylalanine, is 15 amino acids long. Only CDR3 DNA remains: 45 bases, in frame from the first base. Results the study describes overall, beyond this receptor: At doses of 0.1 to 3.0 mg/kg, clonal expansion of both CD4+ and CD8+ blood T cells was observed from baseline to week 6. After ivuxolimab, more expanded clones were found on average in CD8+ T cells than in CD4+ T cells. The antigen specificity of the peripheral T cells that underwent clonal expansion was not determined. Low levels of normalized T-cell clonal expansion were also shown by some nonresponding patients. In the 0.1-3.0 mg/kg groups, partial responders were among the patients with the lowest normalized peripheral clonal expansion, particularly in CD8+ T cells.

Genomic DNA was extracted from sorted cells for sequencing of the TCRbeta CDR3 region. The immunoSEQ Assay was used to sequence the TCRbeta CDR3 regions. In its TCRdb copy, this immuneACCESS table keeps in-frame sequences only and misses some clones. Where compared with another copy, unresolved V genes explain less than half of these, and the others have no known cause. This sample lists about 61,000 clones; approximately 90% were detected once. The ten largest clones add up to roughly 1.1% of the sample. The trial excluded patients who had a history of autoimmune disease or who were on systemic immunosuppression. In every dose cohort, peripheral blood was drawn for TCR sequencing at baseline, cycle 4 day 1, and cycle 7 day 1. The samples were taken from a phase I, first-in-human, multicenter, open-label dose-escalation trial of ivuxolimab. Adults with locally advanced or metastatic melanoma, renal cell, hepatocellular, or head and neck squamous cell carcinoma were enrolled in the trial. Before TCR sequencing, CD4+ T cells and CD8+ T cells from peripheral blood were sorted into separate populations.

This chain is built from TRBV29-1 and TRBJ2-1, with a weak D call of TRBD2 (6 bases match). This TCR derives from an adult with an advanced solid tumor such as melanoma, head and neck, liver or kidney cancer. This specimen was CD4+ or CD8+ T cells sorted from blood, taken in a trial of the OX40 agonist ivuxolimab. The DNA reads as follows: TGCAGCGTTGGGGGCTGGGGCGGGGCTAACAATGAGCAGTTCTTC. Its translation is CSVGGWGGANNEQFF.